The rows below give T cell receptor beta chains drawn from one sample of a study of prognosis after radiotherapy for stage I lung cancer. TCRdb redid the calling of the multiplex PCR reads with MiXCR, one entry per CDR3 protein. The sample lists roughly 25,000 distinct CDR3 sequences; under 60% were seen once. Sequencing used PBMCs, obtained before or after stereotactic body radiation therapy (not recorded which). The receptors originated from a donor of 50 years or more with non-small cell lung cancer. CDR3s include the opening cysteine and the closing phenylalanine or tryptophan. A D gene is named only where the DNA matches it firmly. The size field is filled for only some rows; it gives once, few, many or a size class.

>TRBV4-1|many|TRBD1|TRBJ1-5
CASSQDATGGHQPQHF
TGCGCCAGCAGCCAAGACGCGACAGGGGGTCATCAGCCCCAGCATTTT
>TRBV6-1|many|TRBD1|TRBJ1-4
CASRGGQGDEKLFF
TGTGCCAGCAGGGGAGGACAGGGGGACGAAAAACTGTTTTTT
>TRBV5-1|many|.|TRBJ1-6
CASSNQLQDAPLHF
TGCGCCAGCAGCAACCAGCTACAAGACGCACCCCTCCACTTT
>TRBV20-1|many|TRBD1|TRBJ2-2
CSASDRGRPGELFF
TGCAGTGCTAGCGACAGGGGGCGCCCCGGGGAGCTGTTTTTT
>TRBV6-2/TRBV6-3|.|TRBD1|TRBJ2-1
CVSSYGQGACNEQFF
TGTGTCAGCAGTTACGGGCAGGGGGCCTGCAATGAGCAGTTCTTC
>TRBV19|many|.|TRBJ2-3
CASSIGDYTQYF
TGTGCCAGTAGTATAGGGGATTATACGCAGTATTTT
>TRBV27|.|TRBD2|TRBJ2-1
CASSPLRTSVVYNEQFF
TGTGCCAGCAGTCCGCTCAGGACTAGTGTGGTCTACAATGAGCAGTTCTTC
>TRBV27|medium-sized|.|TRBJ2-1
CASSLRSANEQFF
TGTGCCAGCAGTTTACGGTCTGCCAATGAGCAGTTCTTC
>TRBV6-2/TRBV6-3|.|TRBD1|TRBJ2-1
CASSYRQGYYNEQFF
TGTGCCAGCAGTTATAGACAGGGTTACTACAATGAGCAGTTCTTC
>TRBV10-3|many|.|TRBJ2-4
CAISETGRGSMAKNIQYF
TGTGCCATCAGTGAGACAGGGAGAGGTTCCATGGCCAAAAACATTCAGTACTTC
>TRBV7-2|.|TRBD2|TRBJ2-2
CASSLTGTSGTGELFF
TGTGCCAGCAGTCTCACCGGGACTAGTGGCACCGGGGAGCTGTTTTTT
>TRBV30|.|TRBD1|TRBJ1-2
CAWSARGLRFGYTF
TGTGCCTGGAGTGCCAGGGGGCTCAGATTTGGCTACACCTTC
>TRBV20-1|.|.|TRBJ1-5
CSARLVYNQPQHF
TGCAGTGCTAGATTAGTCTATAATCAGCCCCAGCATTTT
>TRBV20-1|.|.|TRBJ2-7
CSAADRSASYEQYF
TGCAGTGCTGCCGACAGGTCTGCGTCCTACGAGCAGTACTTC
>TRBV12-3/TRBV12-4|many|TRBD2|TRBJ2-1
CASSSPTSGLNEQFF
TGTGCCAGCAGTTCGCCGACTAGCGGGCTAAATGAGCAGTTCTTC
>TRBV7-2|many|TRBD1|TRBJ2-2
CASSFQGASAGELFF
TGTGCCAGCAGCTTCCAGGGGGCGTCGGCCGGGGAGCTGTTTTTT
>TRBV20-1|many|.|TRBJ1-3
CSAVGTQGNTIYF
TGCAGTGCTGTCGGGACACAAGGAAACACCATATATTTT
>TRBV7-2|.|.|TRBJ2-1
CASRHDSIWRHNEQFF
TGTGCCAGCAGGCACGACTCTATCTGGAGACACAATGAGCAGTTCTTC
>TRBV4-2|many|TRBD2|TRBJ2-7
CASSQDPLAGGHEQYF
TGTGCCAGCAGCCAAGATCCGCTAGCGGGGGGGCATGAGCAGTACTTC
>TRBV6-1|medium-sized|TRBD1|TRBJ2-1
CASSTGGWNEQFF
TGTGCCAGCAGTACAGGGGGCTGGAATGAGCAGTTCTTC
>TRBV20-1|medium-sized|TRBD1|TRBJ1-5
CSAGPGTGSNQPQHF
TGCAGTGCTGGACCCGGGACAGGATCCAATCAGCCCCAGCATTTT
>TRBV30|.|.|TRBJ1-1
CAWSAGGTEAFF
TGTGCCTGGAGTGCTGGGGGTACTGAAGCTTTCTTT
>TRBV19|.|TRBD1|TRBJ2-7
CASTAGQGRGYEQYF
TGTGCCAGTACCGCGGGACAGGGAAGAGGCTACGAGCAGTACTTC
>TRBV6-1|large|TRBD1|TRBJ2-7
CASSTSGGASYEQYF
TGTGCCAGCAGTACTTCAGGGGGCGCCTCCTACGAGCAGTACTTC
>TRBV4-1|many|.|TRBJ2-3
CASSHLPGEDTDTQYF
TGCGCCAGCAGCCATCTCCCCGGTGAGGACACAGATACGCAGTATTTT
>TRBV15|once|.|TRBJ1-1
CATSRGRSRGGLTEAFF
TGTGCCACCAGCAGAGGGAGGAGCAGGGGCGGTTTAACTGAAGCTTTCTTT
>TRBV7-9|many|.|TRBJ1-1
CASSSPSPWRNTEAFF
TGTGCCAGCAGCTCCCCCTCCCCATGGAGAAACACTGAAGCTTTCTTT
>TRBV7-9|.|.|TRBJ1-2
CASSLGTVVYTF
TGTGCCAGCAGCTTAGGGACTGTTGTCTACACCTTC
>TRBV5-1|many|TRBD2|TRBJ2-1
CASSLYRYPAGESSEQFF
TGCGCCAGCAGCTTGTATCGATATCCGGCGGGGGAAAGTAGTGAGCAGTTCTTC
>TRBV6-1|many|.|TRBJ2-3
CASSRPTDTQYF
TGTGCCAGCAGCCGACCCACAGATACGCAGTATTTT
>TRBV12-3/TRBV12-4|.|.|TRBJ2-1
CASSPAGYQFF
TGTGCCAGCAGCCCCGCCGGGTATCAGTTCTTC
>TRBV7-9|many|.|TRBJ1-3
CASSLGGSGNTIYF
TGTGCCAGCAGCCTTGGTGGCTCTGGAAACACCATATATTTT
>TRBV6-1|medium-sized|.|TRBJ1-1
CASMEGADSEAFF
TGTGCCAGCATGGAGGGCGCCGATAGTGAAGCTTTCTTT
>TRBV7-9|many|TRBD2|TRBJ2-3
CASSSLLAVVRPFF
TGTGCCAGCAGCTCGCTACTAGCGGTCGTTAGACCATTTTTT
>TRBV12-3/TRBV12-4|medium-sized|TRBD1|TRBJ1-3
CASLLRQGGNTIYF
TGTGCCAGCCTCCTTAGACAGGGGGGAAACACCATATATTTT
>TRBV30|few|.|TRBJ2-5
CACSGRETQYF
TGTGCCTGTTCAGGGCGGGAGACCCAGTACTTC
>TRBV20-1|.|.|TRBJ2-1
CSASFRQNEQFF
TGCAGTGCTAGTTTTCGTCAGAATGAGCAGTTCTTC
>TRBV28|.|.|TRBJ2-7
CASSFSRAHREQYF
TGTGCCAGCAGTTTCTCCAGGGCCCACCGGGAGCAGTACTTC
>TRBV5-1|many|TRBD2|TRBJ2-1
CASKPSGSHEQFF
TGCGCCAGCAAGCCTAGCGGGAGCCATGAGCAGTTCTTC
>TRBV20-1|.|.|TRBJ1-4
CSATKGATNEKLFF
TGCAGTGCTACAAAGGGGGCAACTAATGAAAAACTGTTTTTT
>TRBV27|.|.|TRBJ2-7
CASSFRERDEQYF
TGTGCCAGCAGTTTTCGGGAGAGGGACGAGCAGTACTTC
>TRBV19|many|.|TRBJ1-5
CASSHDRSNQPQHF
TGTGCCAGTAGTCATGACAGAAGCAATCAGCCCCAGCATTTT
>TRBV12-3/TRBV12-4|many|TRBD1|TRBJ2-2
CASLPTGMTGELFF
TGTGCCAGCCTCCCGACAGGGATGACCGGGGAGCTGTTTTTT
>TRBV7-9|.|TRBD1|TRBJ1-5
CASSWTGGLYQHQHF
TGTGCCAGCAGCTGGACAGGGGGCCTGTATCAGCACCAACATTTT
>TRBV6-9|.|.|TRBJ2-3
CASSYGLVGDTQYF
TGTGCCAGCAGTTATGGGCTAGTCGGGGATACGCAGTATTTT
>TRBV11-3|many|.|TRBJ2-7
CASSLGIEGEQYF
TGTGCCAGCAGCTTAGGTATAGAGGGGGAGCAGTACTTC